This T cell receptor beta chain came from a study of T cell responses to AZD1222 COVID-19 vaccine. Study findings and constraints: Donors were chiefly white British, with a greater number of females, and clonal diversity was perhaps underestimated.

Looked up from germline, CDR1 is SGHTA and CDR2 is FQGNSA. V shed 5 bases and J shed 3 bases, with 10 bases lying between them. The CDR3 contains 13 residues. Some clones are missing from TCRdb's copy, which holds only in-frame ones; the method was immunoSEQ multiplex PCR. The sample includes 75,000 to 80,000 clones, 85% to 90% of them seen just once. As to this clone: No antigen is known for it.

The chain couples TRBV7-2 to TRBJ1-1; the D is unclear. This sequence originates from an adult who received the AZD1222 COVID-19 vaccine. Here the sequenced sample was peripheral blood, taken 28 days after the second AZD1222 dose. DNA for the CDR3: TGTGCCAGCAGCCCAGCGGGATACACTGAAGCTTTCTTT. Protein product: CASSPAGYTEAFF.